The text below deals with one T cell receptor (beta chain). Antigen unknown. cDNA molecules, individually, were tagged with unique molecular identifiers. TCRdb independently ran MiXCR on the 5' RACE reads; one entry per CDR3 protein. The data show 35,000 to 55,000 distinct CDR3 sequences, roughly 23% seen once. CDR1 LGHDT and CDR2 YNNKEL come from the germline V gene (reference sequence). CDR3 length: 16 residues. Trimming took 6 bases from V and 2 from J, leaving 20 bases between them. This sample stems from a study of early T cells in non-severe SARS-CoV-2 infection. For the study at large: Sequencing of unsorted whole blood was done on bulk RNA, leaving chains unpaired.

The study, taken as a whole, reports: Anti-spike CD8 responses were favored by VDJdb matching, which missed private and CD4 specificities.

The sample here was whole blood, taken at baseline. The clonotype was recovered from an adult who was a healthcare worker with PCR-confirmed SARS-CoV-2 infection or an uninfected control (not recorded which). The chain employs TRBV3-1 and TRBJ2-7, with D perhaps being TRBD1 or TRBD2 (5 bases each). DNA for the CDR3: TGTGCCAGCAGGGACACAGCGAGGGGCTCTACCTACGAGCAGTACTTC. It specifies CASRDTARGSTYEQYF.